This paragraph covers one T cell receptor beta chain sequence. This sample was taken from a study of patients and donors after allogeneic stem cell transplantation. TCRdb reanalysed the RT-PCR reads using MiXCR and keeps one entry per CDR3 protein. The sample yields more than 800 distinct CDR3 sequences, 40% seen once. The germline V gene encodes CDR1 SGHAT and CDR2 FQDESV (reference sequence). CDR3 length: 13 amino acids. V lost 1 base and J lost 8, with 12 bases in between. The gene calls are TRBV11-1 and TRBJ2-7; no clear D. The sequenced sample consisted of blood, either unsorted or a sorted T cell fraction (not recorded which). The sequence derives from a human donor who was either an allogeneic HSCT recipient or a stem cell or donor lymphocyte infusion donor (not recorded which). It is not recorded whose cells these are; they may come from a transplant donor. This chain's CDR3 is CASSLGSPTQQYF. Here the CDR3 DNA reads TGTGCCAGCAGCTTAGGGTCCCCGACGCAGCAGTACTTC.